This T cell receptor (beta chain) was found in a study of T cells in Graves' hyperthyroidism and ophthalmopathy. Study outcomes and limitations: Most clonotypes expanded in thyroid above 0.001 were likewise present in blood.

Amplification targeted TCR beta CDR3 regions from RNA transcripts. The HTBI primer set served for first-round RT-PCR of the TCR CDR3. TCRdb ran MiXCR on the multiplex PCR reads and lists one entry per CDR3 protein. The sample has fewer than 200,000 distinct CDR3 sequences, approximately 9% seen once. Subjects aged 18 to 65 presented with newly diagnosed hyperthyroidism of less than 2 months' duration. Lactation, pregnancy, other autoimmune disease or uncontrolled infection excluded patients. Diagnosing involved the use of clinical symptoms, serum thyroxine and TRAb, thyroid ultrasound and orbital computed tomography. This clonotype was detected only a few times. Its matching antigen is unknown. CDR1 is SGHDT, CDR2 YYEEEE, per germline. The CDR3 sequence is 17 residues long. The V segment lost 0 bases and the J segment 5 bases; nucleotides outside the gene matches: 10.

This receptor was obtained from a woman aged 18-29 years with Graves' hyperthyroidism that later progressed to Graves' ophthalmopathy. The specimen was blood. The J gene is TRBJ2-1, the V gene TRBV5-6, with 8 bases lining up with TRBD2. CDR3: CASSLAGGGGLHNEQFF. Written as DNA, the CDR3 is TGTGCCAGCAGCTTGGCGGGGGGGGGAGGGCTGCACAATGAGCAGTTCTTC.